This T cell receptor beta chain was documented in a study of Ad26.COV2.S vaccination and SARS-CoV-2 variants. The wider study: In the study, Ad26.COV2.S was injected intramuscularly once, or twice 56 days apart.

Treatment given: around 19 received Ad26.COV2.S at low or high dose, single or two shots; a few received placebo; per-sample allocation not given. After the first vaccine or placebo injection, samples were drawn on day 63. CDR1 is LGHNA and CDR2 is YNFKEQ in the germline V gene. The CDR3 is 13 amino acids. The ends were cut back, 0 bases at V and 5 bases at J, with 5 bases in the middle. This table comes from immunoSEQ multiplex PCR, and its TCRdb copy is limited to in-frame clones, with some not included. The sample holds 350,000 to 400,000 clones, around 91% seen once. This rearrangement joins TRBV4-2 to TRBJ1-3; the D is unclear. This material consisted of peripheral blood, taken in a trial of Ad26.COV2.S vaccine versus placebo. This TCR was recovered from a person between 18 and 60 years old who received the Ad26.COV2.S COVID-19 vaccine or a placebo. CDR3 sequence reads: CASSQDPRNTIYF. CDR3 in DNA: TGTGCCAGCAGCCAAGATCCAAGAAACACCATATATTTT.